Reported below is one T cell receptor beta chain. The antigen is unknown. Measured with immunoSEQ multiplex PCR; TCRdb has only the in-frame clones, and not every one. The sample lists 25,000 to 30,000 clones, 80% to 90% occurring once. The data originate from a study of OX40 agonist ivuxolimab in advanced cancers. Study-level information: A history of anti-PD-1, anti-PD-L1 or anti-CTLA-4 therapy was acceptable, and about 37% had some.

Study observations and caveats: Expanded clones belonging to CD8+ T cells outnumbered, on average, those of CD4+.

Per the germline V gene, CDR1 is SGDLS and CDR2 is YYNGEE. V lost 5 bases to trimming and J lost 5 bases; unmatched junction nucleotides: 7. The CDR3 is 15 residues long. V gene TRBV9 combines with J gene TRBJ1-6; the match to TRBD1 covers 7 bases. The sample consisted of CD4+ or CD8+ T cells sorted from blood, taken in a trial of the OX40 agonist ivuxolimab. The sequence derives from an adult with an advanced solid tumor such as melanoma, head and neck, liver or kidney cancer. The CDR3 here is CASRGSQGDNSPLHF. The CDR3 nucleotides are TGTGCCAGCAGAGGCTCTCAGGGGGATAATTCACCCCTCCACTTT.